The T cell receptor beta chain under discussion was sequenced for a study of OX40 agonist ivuxolimab in advanced cancers. Study information: Every 2 weeks, patients received ivuxolimab intravenously, dosed at 0.01 to 10 mg/kg. Partial responses occurred in Three dose-escalation patients, one with hepatocellular carcinoma and two with cutaneous melanoma.

This clone is labeled as medium-sized. The sample holds other DNA sequences that translate to the same CDR3. Libraries were prepared by immunoSEQ multiplex PCR; TCRdb keeps only in-frame clonotypes and omits some of them. The sample lists 7,000 to 9,500 clones, 66% occurring once. The sequenced sample was CD4+ or CD8+ T cells sorted from blood, obtained in a trial of the OX40 agonist ivuxolimab. This receptor was obtained from an adult with an advanced solid tumor such as melanoma, head and neck, liver or kidney cancer.

This CDR3 reads CASSDSSGSYNEQFF. The CDR3 nucleotides are TGTGCCAGCAGTGACTCGAGCGGCTCCTACAATGAGCAGTTCTTC. The V call is TRBV6-4, the J call TRBJ2-1, with D possibly matching TRBD2 (5 bases). CDR1 and CDR2 (germline): MRHNA, SNTAGT. With 0 bases removed from V and 0 bases from J, the gap between germline ends came to 6 bases. This CDR3 contains 15 residues.